These 14 T cell receptor beta chains share one sample of origin, sequenced in a study of blood T cell repertoires in COVID-19 (dated by TCRdb to the early 2020s). The library was produced with the immunoSEQ multiplex PCR assay. In its TCRdb copy, this immuneACCESS table keeps in-frame sequences only and misses some clones. Where compared with another copy, unresolved V genes explain less than half of these, and the others have no known cause. In this sample the table shows around 200,000 clones, around 82% of which occur a single time. The top ten constitute roughly 2.9% of the sample. Sample: peripheral blood. The receptors were gathered from a man aged 50 to 60 with active or convalescent COVID-19.

This chain uses TRBV4-2 with TRBJ2-7; 8 bases agree with TRBD1. The CDR3 extends over 16 amino acids. V lost 2 bases and J lost 0; bases outside the gene matches: 6. Germline V gene data show CDR1 as LGHNA and CDR2 as YNFKEQ. This CDR3 is CASSQRGQALSYEQYF. In nucleotides, the CDR3 is TGTGCCAGCAGCCAAAGGGGACAGGCCCTCTCCTACGAGCAGTACTTC.

J is TRBJ1-1 and V is TRBV7-8, with D unresolved. The CDR3 runs to 16 residues. Germline lookup yields CDR1 SGHVS and CDR2 FQNEAQ. Trimming shortened V by 3 bases and J by 4 bases, and 18 bases separated the two germline ends. The CDR3 spells CASSFTGQITGTEAFF. The CDR3, as DNA: TGTGCCAGCAGCTTCACGGGTCAAATTACGGGCACTGAAGCTTTCTTT.

This rearrangement joins TRBV21-1 to TRBJ1-3; TRBD1, the table's D call, lacks a check against the DNA. TRBV21-1 is shown as a pseudogene. There are 15 residues in the CDR3. This chain's CDR3 is CASSNSQGSGNTIYF. CDR3 sequence (DNA): TGTGCCAGCAGCAACAGTCAGGGCTCTGGAAACACCATATATTTT.

The V gene is TRBV6-2 or TRBV6-3, the J gene TRBJ1-2; D is unresolved. Germline V gene data show CDR1 as MNHEY and CDR2 as SVGEGT. The CDR3 is 13 amino acids. V lost 6 bases and J lost 4, with 12 bases in between. The CDR3 DNA reads TGTGCCAGCAGCCCGGACGGGAGCTATGGCTACACCTTC. Encoded protein: CASSPDGSYGYTF.

V and J are TRBV28 and TRBJ1-1; no reliable D call. This CDR3 spans 12 amino acids. V was trimmed by 6 bases and J by 1 base, leaving 6 bases between them. The germline CDR1 and CDR2 sequences are MDHEN and SYDVKM. The DNA for the CDR3 is TGTGCCAGCAGCTCGTCGAACACTGAAGCTTTCTTT. Amino acids: CASSSSNTEAFF.

As concerns this clone: In this CDR3 the conserved last residue, phenylalanine or tryptophan, is missing, so a read error is likely. The limits of the CDR3 on the DNA are not certain, so only TCRdb's listed CDR3 is given. The rearrangement joins TRBV21-1 to TRBJ1-2; the DNA was not used to check the table's D call, TRBD1. TRBV21-1 is labeled a pseudogene. The CDR3 spans 9 residues, counting both ends. The CDR3 region is CASSLRDRK.

The CDR3 nucleotides read TGTGCCAGTAGTACTAGGCTACCGGGACAGGGTAGGAATGAGCAGTTCTTC. It yields the protein CASSTRLPGQGRNEQFF. V usage is TRBV19 and J usage is TRBJ2-1; 9 nucleotides agree with TRBD1. Unmatched junction bases numbered 14, after V lost 4 bases and J lost 7 bases. The CDR3 has 17 amino acids. Germline V CDR1 and CDR2: LNHDA, SQIVND (reference sequence). The entire variable domain, with the rest obtained from reference TRBV19 and TRBJ2-1, is as follows: DGGITQSPKYLFRKEGQNVTLSCEQNLNHDAMYWYRQDPGQGLRLIYYSQIVNDFQKGDIAEGYSVSREKKESFPLTVTSAQKNPTAFYLCASSTRLPGQGRNEQFFGPGTRLTVL.

V gene TRBV9 combines with J gene TRBJ1-4, with D tentatively TRBD1 (5 bases). The germline gives CDR1 SGDLS, CDR2 YYNGEE. CDR3 size: 15 residues. With 4 bases removed from V and 0 bases from J, the gap between germline ends came to 10 bases. The DNA of the CDR3 is TGTGCCAGCAGCTGGGGGGGAGCAACTAATGAAAAACTGTTTTTT. Translating it yields CASSWGGATNEKLFF.

V usage is TRBV19 and J usage is TRBJ2-3; TRBD2 is a possible D gene (6 bases). Germline CDR1 and CDR2: LNHDA and SQIVND (reference sequence). Trimming took off 4 bases at V and 3 bases at J, with 11 bases between the two ends. The length of the CDR3 is 14 residues. The CDR3 sequence is CASSREEGTDTQYF. Written as DNA, the CDR3 is TGTGCCAGTAGTAGAGAGGAGGGAACAGATACGCAGTATTTT.

The chain carries TRBV18 and TRBJ2-3; no reliable D call. V dropped 3 bases and J dropped 14 bases, with 18 bases sitting between them. CDR1 is KGHSH, CDR2 LQKENI, per germline. The CDR3 totals 13 residues. Here the CDR3 reads CASSPQALEGLYF. The CDR3 DNA sequence: TGTGCCAGCTCACCCCAGGCTCTGGAAGGTCTGTATTTT.

This sequence joins TRBV12-3 or TRBV12-4 and TRBJ1-6; 8 nucleotides agree with TRBD1. Trimming removed 7 bases from V and 7 bases from J; junction bases left unmatched: 3. This CDR3 is 13 amino acids long. In DNA, the CDR3 is TGTGCCAGCACTGACAGGGGAAATTCACCCCTCCACTTT. This encodes CASTDRGNSPLHF.

J is TRBJ2-2 and V is TRBV5-1; maybe TRBD2 (6 bases). V lost 5 bases, J lost 6 bases, and 17 bases lay in between. Germline CDR1 reads SGHRS; CDR2 reads YFSETQ. This CDR3 has 15 residues. The DNA of the CDR3 is TGCGCCAGCAGTTCGTCCCCGGGGACTGCCGGGGAGCTGTTTTTT. Its protein product is CASSSSPGTAGELFF.

The gene calls are TRBV5-1 and TRBJ2-1; 8 bases line up with TRBD2. The V segment lost 0 bases and the J segment 10 bases; nucleotides outside the gene matches: 9. This CDR3 comprises 15 residues. CDR1 and CDR2 from the germline V gene are SGHRS and YFSETQ. The CDR3 DNA is TGCGCCAGCAGCTTGGTACCGGGAGGGGTAGTCGAGCAGTTCTTC. It specifies CASSLVPGGVVEQFF.

V and J are TRBV4-1 and TRBJ1-6, with D maybe TRBD1 (5 bases). In germline, CDR1 is MGHRA, CDR2 YSYEKL. There are 15 residues in the CDR3. With 0 bases removed from V and 5 bases from J, the gap between germline ends came to 8 bases. The CDR3 sequence: CASSQEQTDNSPLHF. CDR3 sequence (DNA): TGCGCCAGCAGCCAAGAGCAGACAGATAATTCACCCCTCCACTTT.